The clone carrying this T cell receptor (beta chain) appeared a few times. The protocol was immunoSEQ multiplex PCR, while the TCRdb copy is restricted to in-frame clones and leaves out a portion. The repertoire consists of 150,000 to 200,000 clones, with 90% to 95% occurring once and the leading ten covering around 1.3%. The sample belongs to a study of control samples from healthy donors and cancer patients. Germline lookup yields CDR1 LNHDA and CDR2 SQIVND (reference sequence). The CDR3 runs to 14 residues. Trimming took 1 base from V and 6 from J, leaving 10 bases between them. The material sequenced was blood. The receptor was derived from a woman under 30 in good health. The chain recombines TRBV19 with TRBJ2-4; D is possibly TRBD1 (5 bases). CDR3 coding DNA: TGTGCCAGTAGTATAGGCGGTGGGGCAAACATTCAGTACTTC. Translating gives CASSIGGGANIQYF.